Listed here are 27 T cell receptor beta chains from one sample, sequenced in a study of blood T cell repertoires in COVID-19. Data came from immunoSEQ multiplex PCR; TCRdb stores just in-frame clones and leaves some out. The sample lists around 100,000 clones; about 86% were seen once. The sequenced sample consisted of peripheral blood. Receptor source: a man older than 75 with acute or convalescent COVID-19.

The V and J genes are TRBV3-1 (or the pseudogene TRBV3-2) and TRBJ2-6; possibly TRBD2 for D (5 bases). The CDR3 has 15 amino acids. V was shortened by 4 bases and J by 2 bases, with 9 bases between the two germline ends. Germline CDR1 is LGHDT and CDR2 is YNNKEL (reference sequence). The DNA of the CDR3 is TGTGCCAGCAGCCCGGACTTCACTGGGGCCAACGTCCTGACTTTC. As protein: CASSPDFTGANVLTF.

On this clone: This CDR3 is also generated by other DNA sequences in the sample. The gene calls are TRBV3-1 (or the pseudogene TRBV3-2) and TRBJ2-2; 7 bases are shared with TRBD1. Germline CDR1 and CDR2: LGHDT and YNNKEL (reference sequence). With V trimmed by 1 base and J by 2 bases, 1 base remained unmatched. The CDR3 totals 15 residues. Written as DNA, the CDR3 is TGTGCCAGCAGCCAAGGGGACAGAAACACCGGGGAGCTGTTTTTT. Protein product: CASSQGDRNTGELFF.

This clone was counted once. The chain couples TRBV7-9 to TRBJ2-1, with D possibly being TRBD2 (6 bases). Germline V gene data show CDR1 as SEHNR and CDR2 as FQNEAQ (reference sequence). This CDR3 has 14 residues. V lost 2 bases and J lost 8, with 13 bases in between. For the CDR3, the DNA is TGTGCCAGCAGCTTACGGGAGTGGAGGGATGAGCAGTTCTTC. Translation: CASSLREWRDEQFF. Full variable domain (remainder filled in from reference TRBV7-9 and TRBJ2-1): DTGVSQNPRHKITKRGQNVTFRCDPISEHNRLYWYRQTLGQGPEFLTYFQNEAQLEKSRLLSDRFSAERPKGSFSTLEIQRTEQGDSAMYLCASSLREWRDEQFFGPGTRLTVL.

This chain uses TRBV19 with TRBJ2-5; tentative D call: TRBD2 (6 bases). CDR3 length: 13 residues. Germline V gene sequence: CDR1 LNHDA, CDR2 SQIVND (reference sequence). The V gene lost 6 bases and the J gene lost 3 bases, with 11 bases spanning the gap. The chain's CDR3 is CASRVSGEETQYF. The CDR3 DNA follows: TGTGCCAGTAGGGTTTCGGGGGAAGAGACCCAGTACTTC.

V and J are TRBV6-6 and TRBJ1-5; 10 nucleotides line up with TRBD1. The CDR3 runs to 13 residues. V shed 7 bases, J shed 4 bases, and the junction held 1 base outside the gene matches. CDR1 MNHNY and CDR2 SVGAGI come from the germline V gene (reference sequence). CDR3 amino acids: CASTGQGNQPQHF. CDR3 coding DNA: TGTGCCAGCACGGGACAGGGGAATCAGCCCCAGCATTTT.

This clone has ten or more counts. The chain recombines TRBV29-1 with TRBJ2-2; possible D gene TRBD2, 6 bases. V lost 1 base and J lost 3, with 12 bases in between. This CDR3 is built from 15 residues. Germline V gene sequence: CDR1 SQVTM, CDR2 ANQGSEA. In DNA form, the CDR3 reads TGCAGCGTTGAAGTGTCACCGGGGGACACCGGGGAGCTGTTTTTT. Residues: CSVEVSPGDTGELFF.

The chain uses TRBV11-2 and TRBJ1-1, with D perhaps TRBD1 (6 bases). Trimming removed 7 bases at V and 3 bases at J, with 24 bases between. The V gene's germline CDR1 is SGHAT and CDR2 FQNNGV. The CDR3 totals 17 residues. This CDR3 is CASNIRGGGGEDTEAFF. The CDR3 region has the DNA TGTGCCAGCAATATTAGGGGAGGGGGAGGGGAGGACACTGAAGCTTTCTTT.

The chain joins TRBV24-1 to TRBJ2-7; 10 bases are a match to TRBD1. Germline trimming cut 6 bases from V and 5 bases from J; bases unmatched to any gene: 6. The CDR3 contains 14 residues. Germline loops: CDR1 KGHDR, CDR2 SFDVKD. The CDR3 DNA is TGTGCCACCAGTAGGACAGGGGGTAAGGACGAGCAGTACTTC. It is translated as CATSRTGGKDEQYF.

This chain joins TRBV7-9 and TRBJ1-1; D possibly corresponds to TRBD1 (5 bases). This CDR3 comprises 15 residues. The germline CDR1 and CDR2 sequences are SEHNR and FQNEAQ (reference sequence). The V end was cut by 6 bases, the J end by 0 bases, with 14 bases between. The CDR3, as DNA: TGTGCCAGCAGTTTCATGGGGGGAATGAACACTGAAGCTTTCTTT. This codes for CASSFMGGMNTEAFF.

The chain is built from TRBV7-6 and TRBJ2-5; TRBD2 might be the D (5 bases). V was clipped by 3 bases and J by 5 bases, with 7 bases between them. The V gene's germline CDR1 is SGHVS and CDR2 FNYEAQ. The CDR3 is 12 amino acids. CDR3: CASSFTGETQYF. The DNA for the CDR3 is TGTGCCAGCAGCTTTACGGGGGAGACCCAGTACTTC.

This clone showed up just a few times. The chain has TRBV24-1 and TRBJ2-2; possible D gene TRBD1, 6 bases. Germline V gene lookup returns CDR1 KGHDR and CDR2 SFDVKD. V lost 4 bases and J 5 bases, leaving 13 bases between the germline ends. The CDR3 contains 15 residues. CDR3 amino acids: CATSDTTGVTGELFF. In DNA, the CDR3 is TGTGCCACCAGTGACACGACAGGAGTAACCGGGGAGCTGTTTTTT.

This chain's CDR3 is CASSQVSGGQANEKLFF. The CDR3 coding sequence is TGTGCCAGCAGCCAAGTAAGCGGTGGACAGGCAAATGAAAAACTGTTTTTT. The rearrangement links TRBV4-2 to TRBJ1-4; 7 nucleotides agree with TRBD1. The V segment lost 1 base and the J segment 5 bases; nucleotides outside the gene matches: 10. This CDR3 is built from 17 residues. Germline V CDR1 and CDR2: LGHNA, YNFKEQ.

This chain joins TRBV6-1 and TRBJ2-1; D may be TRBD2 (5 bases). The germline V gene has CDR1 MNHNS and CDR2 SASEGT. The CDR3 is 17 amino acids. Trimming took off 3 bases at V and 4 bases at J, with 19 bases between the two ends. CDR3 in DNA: TGTGCCAGCAGTGATCGCCGGAGACTAAATTCTTACAATGAGCAGTTCTTC. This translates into CASSDRRRLNSYNEQFF.

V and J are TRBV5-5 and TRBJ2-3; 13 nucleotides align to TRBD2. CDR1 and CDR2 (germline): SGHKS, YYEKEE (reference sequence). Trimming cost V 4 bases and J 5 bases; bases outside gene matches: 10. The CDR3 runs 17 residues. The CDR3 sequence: CASSHTGLAGVGDTQYF. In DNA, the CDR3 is TGTGCCAGCAGCCATACCGGACTAGCGGGAGTTGGAGATACGCAGTATTTT.

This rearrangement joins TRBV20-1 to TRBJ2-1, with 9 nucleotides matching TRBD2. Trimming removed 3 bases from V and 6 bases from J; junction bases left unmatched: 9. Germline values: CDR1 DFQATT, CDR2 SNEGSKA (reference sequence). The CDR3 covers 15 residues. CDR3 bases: TGCAGTGCTAGTTTTAGCGGGAGTTTCGGCAATGAGCAGTTCTTC. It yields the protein CSASFSGSFGNEQFF.

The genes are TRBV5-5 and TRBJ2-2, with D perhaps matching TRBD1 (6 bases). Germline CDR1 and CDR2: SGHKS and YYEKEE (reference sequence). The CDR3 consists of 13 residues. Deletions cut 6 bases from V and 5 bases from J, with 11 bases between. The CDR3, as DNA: TGTGCCAGCACCCCTAGGGGGACCGGGGAGCTGTTTTTT. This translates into CASTPRGTGELFF.

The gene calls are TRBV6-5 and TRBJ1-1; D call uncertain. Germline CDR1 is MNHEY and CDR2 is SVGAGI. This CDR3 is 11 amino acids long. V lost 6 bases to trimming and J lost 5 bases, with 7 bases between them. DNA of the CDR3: TGTGCCAGCAGCCGAGGAACTGAAGCTTTCTTT. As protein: CASSRGTEAFF.

This CDR3 is CASSADQREEQYF. In DNA form, the CDR3 reads TGCGCCAGCAGCGCCGATCAGCGTGAAGAGCAGTACTTC. This chain uses TRBV5-1 with TRBJ2-7; the D is unclear. This CDR3 region has 13 residues. Per germline, CDR1 SGHRS and CDR2 YFSETQ. V was trimmed by 4 bases and J by 7 bases, leaving 15 bases between them.

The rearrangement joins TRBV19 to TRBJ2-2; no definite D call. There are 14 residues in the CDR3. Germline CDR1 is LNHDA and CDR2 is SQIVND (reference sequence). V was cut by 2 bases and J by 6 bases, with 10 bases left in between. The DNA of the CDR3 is TGTGCCAGTAGTATATCGAGATCGGCCGGGGAGCTGTTTTTT. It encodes CASSISRSAGELFF. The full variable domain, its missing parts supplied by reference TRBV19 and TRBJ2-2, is DGGITQSPKYLFRKEGQNVTLSCEQNLNHDAMYWYRQDPGQGLRLIYYSQIVNDFQKGDIAEGYSVSREKKESFPLTVTSAQKNPTAFYLCASSISRSAGELFFGEGSRLTVL.

The CDR3, as DNA: TGTGCCAGCAGCGTAGAGACTAGCGGGAGCCGACCGTATTTT. Translated: CASSVETSGSRPYF. The V call is TRBV9, the J call TRBJ2-3; TRBD2 agrees at 12 bases. From germline, CDR1 is SGDLS and CDR2 YYNGEE. CDR3 length: 14 amino acids. With 0 bases clipped from V and 14 bases from J, the junction kept 7 bases outside the gene matches.

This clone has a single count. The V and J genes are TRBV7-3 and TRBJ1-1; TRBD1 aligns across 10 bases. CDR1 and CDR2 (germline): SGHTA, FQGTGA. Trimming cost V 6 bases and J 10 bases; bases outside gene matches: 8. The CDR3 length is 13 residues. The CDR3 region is CASSFDRGQSAFF. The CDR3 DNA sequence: TGTGCCAGCAGTTTCGACAGGGGGCAATCAGCTTTCTTT.

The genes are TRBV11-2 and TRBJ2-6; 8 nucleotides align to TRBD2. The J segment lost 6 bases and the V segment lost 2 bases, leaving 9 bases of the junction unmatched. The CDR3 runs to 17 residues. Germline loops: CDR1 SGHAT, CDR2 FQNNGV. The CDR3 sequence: CASSLKREHLEANVLTF. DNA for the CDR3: TGTGCCAGCAGCTTAAAGCGGGAGCACCTGGAGGCCAACGTCCTGACTTTC.

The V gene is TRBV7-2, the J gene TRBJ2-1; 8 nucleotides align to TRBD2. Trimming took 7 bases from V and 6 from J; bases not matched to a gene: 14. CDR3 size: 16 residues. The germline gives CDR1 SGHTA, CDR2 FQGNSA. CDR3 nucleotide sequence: TGTGCCAGCACCGCCCGGGGGGGCATGGGGTTCAATGAGCAGTTCTTC. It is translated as CASTARGGMGFNEQFF.

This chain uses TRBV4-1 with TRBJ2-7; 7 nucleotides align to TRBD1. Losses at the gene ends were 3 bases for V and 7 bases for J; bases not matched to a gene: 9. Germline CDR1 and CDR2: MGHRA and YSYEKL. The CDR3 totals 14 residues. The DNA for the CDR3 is TGCGCCAGCAGCCAGTTAACAGGGGCAGGGGAGCAGTACTTC. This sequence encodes CASSQLTGAGEQYF.

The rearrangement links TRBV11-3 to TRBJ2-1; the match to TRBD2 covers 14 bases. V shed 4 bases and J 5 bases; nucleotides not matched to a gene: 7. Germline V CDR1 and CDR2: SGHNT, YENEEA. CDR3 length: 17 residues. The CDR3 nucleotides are TGTGCCAGCAGCTACGGACTAGCGGGAGGTCTAAACAATGAGCAGTTCTTC. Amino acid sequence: CASSYGLAGGLNNEQFF. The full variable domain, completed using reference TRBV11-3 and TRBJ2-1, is EAGVVQSPRYKIIEKKQPVAFWCNPISGHNTLYWYLQNLGQGPELLIRYENEEAVDDSQLPKDRFSAERLKGVDSTLKIQPAELGDSAVYLCASSYGLAGGLNNEQFFGPGTRLTVL.

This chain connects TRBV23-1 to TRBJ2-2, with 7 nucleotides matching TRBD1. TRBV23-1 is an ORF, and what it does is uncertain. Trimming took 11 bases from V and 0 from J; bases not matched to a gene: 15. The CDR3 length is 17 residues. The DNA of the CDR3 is TGCGCCGCTGGAGGTATTGGGACAGAAGCGAACACCGGGGAGCTGTTTTTT. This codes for CAAGGIGTEANTGELFF.

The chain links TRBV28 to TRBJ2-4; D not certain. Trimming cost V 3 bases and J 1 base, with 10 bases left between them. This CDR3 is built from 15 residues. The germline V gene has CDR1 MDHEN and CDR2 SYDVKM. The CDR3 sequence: CASSLAHSAKNIQYF. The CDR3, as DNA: TGTGCCAGCAGTTTGGCCCATTCTGCCAAAAACATTCAGTACTTC.